This TCR beta chain comes out of a study of cytotoxic CD8 clonotypes in ibrutinib-treated CLL. Study details: Response specimens were obtained following a median treatment duration of 12 months, with a range of 6 to 36.

With regard to this clone: Its antigen is not known.

The V end lost 6 bases, the J end lost 6 bases, and 21 bases lay between the germline ends. CDR3 size: 15 residues. Germline CDR1 SNHLY, CDR2 FYNNEI. Measured with immunoSEQ multiplex PCR; TCRdb has only the in-frame clones, and not every one. The sample lists 130,000 to 150,000 clones; approximately 90% were seen once. Notes on the study in general: Sustained-remission patients were sampled at different times than progressing patients were.

This chain links TRBV2 with TRBJ2-7, with D perhaps assigned TRBD1 or TRBD2 (5 bases each). The receptor was derived from a human donor with chronic lymphocytic leukemia. The specimen comprised PBMCs, sampled after 12 months of ibrutinib treatment. CDR3 sequence (DNA): TGTGCCAGCAGAGGGGATAGACGGTCCCGGGGCGAGCAGTACTTC. Translating it yields CASRGDRRSRGEQYF. Combining the CDR3 with reference TRBV2 and TRBJ2-7 gives the whole variable domain EPEVTQTPSHQVTQMGQEVILRCVPISNHLYFYWYRQILGQKVEFLVSFYNNEISEKSEIFDDQFSVERPDGSNFTLKIRSTKLEDSAMYFCASRGDRRSRGEQYFGPGTRLTVT.